This paragraph covers one TCR beta chain sequence. Its cognate antigen has yet to be identified. Base qualities are missing; no much larger clone stands one base away. TCRbeta CDR3 regions were amplified from genomic DNA by means of the immunoSEQ Assay, a bias-controlled multiplex PCR. The original pipeline was this. The number of nucleated cells in each sample was estimated by amplification of reference gene primers within the assay. Sequence reads were collapsed and filtered to measure the absolute abundance of every unique TCRbeta CDR3 rearrangement. For each sample, productive Simpson clonality was calculated as the square root of Simpson's diversity index over productive rearrangements. The clones in this table, taken by TCRdb from immuneACCESS, are in-frame only. Not every clone is retained; where verified, under half of the shortfall comes from an unresolved V gene, and the cause of the rest is unknown. V, J and clone size are taken as reported in that table, and D and trimming were inferred from the DNA itself. Counted in this sample were about 76,000 clones; approximately 85% of them appeared once. Together, the top ten hold 27% of the sample.

The data derive from a study of blood T cell repertoires in COVID-19 (TCRdb year 2020). For the study in its entirety: Collaborator samples came from the United States, Italy and Spain and covered acute and convalescent phases of COVID-19. The material from the prospective study consisted of cDNA or gDNA derived from T cells, B-cell-depleted T cells, or PBMCs. Subjects who had been exposed to COVID-19, were actively infected with it, or had recovered from it provided the deeply sampled blood TCRbeta repertoires that made up the dataset. The repertoires were released in a freely available public database intended as a resource for research on the immune response to SARS-CoV-2. Samples were obtained from the ongoing ImmuneRACE study (first 160 participants) and from 1,254 subjects provided by 6 global collaborators. Nearly every sample came with metadata listing a de-identified subject ID, COVID-19 status, age in years and sex. Where available, HLA class I and class II types were taken from metadata supplied by the sample provider and were not determined by assay-based typing. Beyond this particular receptor, the publication reports: How much clinical and demographic metadata was included differed by source and by participant, and the metadata was provided uncurated.

Collaborating institutions collected whole blood in K2EDTA tubes following their own protocols. Collaborator samples were shipped for TCRbeta analysis as frozen whole blood, isolated PBMCs, or DNA extracted from either sample type. From the cysteine through the phenylalanine, the CDR3 covers 13 amino acids. Only CDR3 DNA remains: 39 bases, in frame from the first base. Relative to germline, V is 2 bases shorter and J is 6 bases shorter, with 10 bases between their ends. CDR1 and CDR2 (MGHDK, SYGVNS) derive from the germline V gene. The rearrangement combines TRBV25-1 with TRBJ1-2, with the identity of the D gene unclear. The source is a human donor in a cohort sampled during active COVID-19. The specimen was peripheral blood. CDR3 sequence: CASSESVGDGYTF. The nucleotide sequence is TGTGCCAGCAGTGAAAGCGTTGGAGATGGCTACACCTTC.